One and the same sample provided the 19 T cell receptor beta chains below, sequenced in a study of cytomegalovirus exposure and HLA in healthy donors. The PCR ran on 60 Vbeta and 13 Jbeta primers. Generated by immunoSEQ multiplex PCR, the TCRdb table keeps only in-frame clones and is missing some. There are around 78,000 clones in the sample; 55% to 75% occur only once, and 5% to 6% lies in the top ten. The sequenced sample consisted of PBMCs. Receptor source: a man younger than 40 in good health and CMV-seropositive.

This chain joins TRBV7-3 and TRBJ1-1; a weak D match, TRBD1 (5 bases). Trimming removed 5 bases at V and 6 bases at J, with 16 bases between. Germline values: CDR1 SGHTA, CDR2 FQGTGA. This CDR3 is built from 14 residues. Here the CDR3 reads CASSHTRQLPEAFF. The DNA for the CDR3 is TGTGCCAGCAGCCACACTCGACAGCTCCCTGAAGCTTTCTTT.

This sequence joins TRBV4-2 and TRBJ1-6; TRBD1 matches at 7 bases. J was trimmed by 7 bases and V by 0 bases; bases with no gene match: 6. CDR3 length: 16 amino acids. Per germline, CDR1 LGHNA and CDR2 YNFKEQ. The CDR3 sequence: CASSQEGDRDNSPLHF. CDR3 nucleotide sequence: TGTGCCAGCAGCCAAGAAGGAGACAGGGACAATTCACCCCTCCACTTT.

The chain couples TRBV7-9 to TRBJ2-1; perhaps TRBD2 as D (6 bases). Trimming left V 0 bases short and J 8 bases short, with 17 bases between. The CDR3 is made up of 16 amino acids. Germline CDR1 is SEHNR and CDR2 is FQNEAQ (reference sequence). The CDR3 protein is CASSLAWRETNYEQFF. CDR3 bases: TGTGCCAGCAGCTTAGCGTGGAGGGAGACGAATTATGAGCAGTTCTTC.

V and J are TRBV4-3 and TRBJ2-2, with 7 positions matching TRBD2. CDR3 length equals 17 residues. V lost 0 bases, J lost 3 bases, and 7 bases stayed unmatched. The germline CDR1 and CDR2 sequences are LGHNA and YSLEER. CDR3 sequence: CASSQDTALADTGELFF. CDR3 in DNA: TGCGCCAGCAGCCAAGATACAGCTCTAGCGGACACCGGGGAGCTGTTTTTT.

This clone was observed a handful of times. This rearrangement joins TRBV19 to TRBJ2-6; TRBD2 matches 12 bases. The germline gives CDR1 LNHDA, CDR2 SQIVND (reference sequence). There are 18 residues in the CDR3. V lost 5 bases and J lost 0; bases outside the gene matches: 5. CDR3 residues: CASSRLAGDLSGANVLTF. The CDR3 nucleotides are TGTGCCAGTAGTCGACTAGCGGGGGACCTCTCTGGGGCCAACGTCCTGACTTTC.

CDR3 amino acids: CASSGGQGRSGYTF. CDR3 bases: TGTGCCAGCAGCGGGGGACAGGGTCGGTCGGGCTACACCTTC. The chain combines TRBV2 with TRBJ1-2; 9 positions agree with TRBD1. CDR1 and CDR2 (germline): SNHLY, FYNNEI. Trimming cost V 6 bases and J 8 bases; bases outside gene matches: 10. The CDR3 is made up of 14 amino acids.

This clone came up a few times. The chain has TRBV18 and TRBJ2-1; D uncertain. This CDR3 is 12 amino acids long. V was pared by 5 bases and J by 9 bases, with 11 bases between. Germline V gene data show CDR1 as KGHSH and CDR2 as LQKENI. DNA of the CDR3: TGTGCCAGCTCAAGCGAGAGATCTGAGCAGTTCTTC. Protein sequence: CASSSERSEQFF. The full variable domain, in which reference TRBV18 and TRBJ2-1 provide the parts outside the CDR3, is NAGVMQNPRHLVRRRGQEARLRCSPMKGHSHVYWYRQLPEEGLKFMVYLQKENIIDESGMPKERFSAEFPKEGPSILRIQQVVRGDSAAYFCASSSERSEQFFGPGTRLTVL.

This clone was observed at least ten times. The rearrangement joins TRBV6-4 to TRBJ2-2; a weak D match, TRBD2 (6 bases). Germline lookup yields CDR1 MRHNA and CDR2 SNTAGT. Between the trimmed V and J ends, which lost 2 bases and 6 bases, there was a span of 10 bases. This CDR3 comprises 14 residues. The CDR3 nucleotides are TGTGCCAGCAGTGACGGCGGGGAAGCCGGGGAGCTGTTTTTT. Its protein product is CASSDGGEAGELFF.

The chain employs TRBV28 and TRBJ2-7, with TRBD2 matching 12 bases. Germline-derived CDR1 and CDR2 are MDHEN and SYDVKM. V dropped 9 bases and J dropped 4; count of bases not matched to a gene: 7. This CDR3 has 14 residues. The CDR3 DNA follows: TGTGCCAGTAGGCTAGCGGGGGGGATTTACGAGCAGTACTTC. Residues: CASRLAGGIYEQYF.

Only a few counts were recorded for this clone. This chain joins TRBV30 and TRBJ2-2; D gene uncertain. There are 13 residues in the CDR3. V dropped 1 base and J dropped 4 bases, with 7 bases sitting between them. In germline, CDR1 is GTSNPN, CDR2 SVGIG (reference sequence). CDR3 in DNA: TGTGCCTGGAGTGAAGCGTTCACCGGGGAGCTGTTTTTT. Amino acid sequence: CAWSEAFTGELFF.

The V call is TRBV5-6, the J call TRBJ1-1, with 12 positions matching TRBD1. Germline V lookup: CDR1 SGHDT, CDR2 YYEEEE. This CDR3 has 13 residues. J was trimmed by 6 bases and V by 8 bases; bases with no gene match: 5. The DNA of the CDR3 is TGTGCCAGTCTGGGACAGGGGGCCGCTGAAGCTTTCTTT. Translating it yields CASLGQGAAEAFF.

The chain recombines TRBV4-3 with TRBJ2-1; the match to TRBD1 covers 7 bases. Germline lookup yields CDR1 LGHNA and CDR2 YSLEER. This CDR3 comprises 19 residues. V lost 4 bases, J lost 4 bases, and 19 bases stayed unmatched. CDR3 nucleotides: TGCGCCAGCAGCCCTCGGACAGGATCAACCTCTCACCCTTACAATGAGCAGTTCTTC. It codes for CASSPRTGSTSHPYNEQFF.

The chain links TRBV7-8 to TRBJ1-1, with D maybe TRBD1 (6 bases). Germline V gives CDR1 SGHVS, CDR2 FQNEAQ. The CDR3 totals 14 residues. With 5 bases removed from V and 4 bases from J, the gap between germline ends came to 14 bases. The CDR3 region has the DNA TGTGCCAGCAGCCTGTACAGGGAGGGCACTGAAGCTTTCTTT. Translated, it gives CASSLYREGTEAFF. The full variable domain, in which reference TRBV7-8 and TRBJ1-1 provide the parts outside the CDR3, is GAGVSQSPRYKVAKRGQDVALRCDPISGHVSLFWYQQALGQGPEFLTYFQNEAQLDKSGLPSDRFFAERPEGSVSTLKIQRTQQEDSAVYLCASSLYREGTEAFFGQGTRLTVV.

The chain joins TRBV30 to TRBJ2-1; the match to TRBD2 covers 9 bases. This CDR3 region has 12 residues. Germline lookup yields CDR1 GTSNPN and CDR2 SVGIG (reference sequence). Trimming cost V 2 bases and J 10 bases; bases outside gene matches: 3. CDR3 DNA: TGTGCCTGGAGTTTAGCGGGGGAGGAGCAGTTCTTC. Its translation is CAWSLAGEEQFF. The full variable domain, its missing parts supplied by reference TRBV30 and TRBJ2-1, is SQTIHQWPATLVQPVGSPLSLECTVEGTSNPNLYWYRQAAGRGLQLLFYSVGIGQISSEVPQNLSASRPQDRQFILSSKKLLLSDSGFYLCAWSLAGEEQFFGPGTRLTVL.

The V gene is TRBV29-1, the J gene TRBJ1-1; 7 nucleotides align to TRBD1. CDR1 is SQVTM, CDR2 ANQGSEA, per germline. Trimming at V came to 5 bases and at J to 6 bases, leaving 3 bases not matched to a gene. This CDR3 has 11 residues. CDR3 in amino acids: CSVHGTAEAFF. The CDR3 nucleotides are TGCAGCGTTCACGGGACAGCTGAAGCTTTCTTT. The variable domain in full, with the rest retrieved from reference TRBV29-1 and TRBJ1-1, is SAVISQKPSRDICQRGTSLTIQCQVDSQVTMMFWYRQQPGQSLTLIATANQGSEATYESGFVIDKFPISRPNLTFSTLTVSNMSPEDSSIYLCSVHGTAEAFFGQGTRLTVV.

V is TRBV21-1 and J is TRBJ1-5; the table's D gene call, TRBD1, was not cross checked with the DNA. TRBV21-1 is a pseudogene segment. This CDR3 is 16 amino acids long. CDR3 region: CASSRAGRGCNQPQHF. In DNA form, the CDR3 reads TGTGCCAGCAGCAGAGCGGGGCGCGGATGCAATCAGCCCCAGCATTTT.

The V gene is TRBV9, the J gene TRBJ1-6, with a weak D call TRBD1 (5 bases). The CDR3 runs to 14 residues. Germline lookup yields CDR1 SGDLS and CDR2 YYNGEE. V lost 3 bases, J lost 1 base, and 5 bases lay in between. The CDR3, as DNA: TGTGCCAGCAGCGAGGGGTCCTATAATTCACCCCTCCACTTT. Translating gives CASSEGSYNSPLHF.

This chain joins TRBV6-5 and TRBJ2-7; D not certain. Germline CDR1 and CDR2: MNHEY and SVGAGI. CDR3 length equals 14 residues. V lost 0 bases, J lost 7 bases, and 13 bases lay in between. This CDR3 reads CASSYSGPSGEQYF. CDR3 in DNA: TGTGCCAGCAGTTACTCAGGTCCTTCGGGTGAGCAGTACTTC.

CDR3 nucleotide sequence: TGTGCCAGCAAGCAGGACAGGGGTTTTCATGAGCAGTTCTTC. It specifies CASKQDRGFHEQFF. This rearrangement joins TRBV2 to TRBJ2-1, with TRBD1 matching 9 bases. Per the germline V gene, CDR1 is SNHLY and CDR2 is FYNNEI. V lost 7 bases to trimming and J lost 8 bases; unmatched junction nucleotides: 9. CDR3 length: 14 amino acids. The full variable domain, its missing parts supplied by reference TRBV2 and TRBJ2-1, is EPEVTQTPSHQVTQMGQEVILRCVPISNHLYFYWYRQILGQKVEFLVSFYNNEISEKSEIFDDQFSVERPDGSNFTLKIRSTKLEDSAMYFCASKQDRGFHEQFFGPGTRLTVL.